Each of the 11 T cell receptor beta chains below was sequenced from the same sample in a study of identical twins. MiXCR, applied by TCRdb to the 5' RACE reads, yields one record per CDR3 protein. Of around 20,000 distinct CDR3 sequences in the sample, just under 70% are singletons; the top ten hold over 4.5%. Sequencing used memory (CD45RO+) T cells sorted from blood. All receptors derive from a woman younger than 30 in good health. This table probably holds off-target reads from a library built for another chain.

The chain is built from TRBV7-2 and TRBJ2-7; 7 positions match TRBD1. Per germline, CDR1 SGHTA and CDR2 FQGNSA. Trimming took 0 bases from V and 1 from J; bases not matched to a gene: 0. This CDR3 is built from 14 residues. In DNA form, the CDR3 reads TGTGCCAGCAGCTTAGCGGGACAGTCCTACGAGCAGTACTTC. Protein sequence: CASSLAGQSYEQYF.

The CDR3 nucleotides are TGTGCCAGCACCCTGAGAGGGGTAGATCAGCCCCAGCATTTT. It encodes CASTLRGVDQPQHF. The rearrangement joins TRBV6-2 or TRBV6-3 to TRBJ1-5; perhaps TRBD1 as D (5 bases). Trimming pared 7 bases from V and 5 bases from J, leaving 15 bases between. Per the germline V gene, CDR1 is MNHEY and CDR2 is SVGEGT. This CDR3 is built from 14 residues.

This clonotype was seen a handful of times. The V and J genes are TRBV6-5 and TRBJ2-3; 8 nucleotides agree with TRBD2. Germline lookup yields CDR1 MNHEY and CDR2 SVGAGI. This CDR3 is 15 amino acids long. V was clipped by 8 bases and J by 5 bases; unmatched bases: 12. The CDR3 here is CASGPGGSRRDTQYF. DNA of the CDR3: TGTGCCAGCGGCCCGGGGGGGAGTCGGAGAGATACGCAGTATTTT.

The chain combines TRBV4-1 with TRBJ1-2; a weak D match, TRBD1 (6 bases). The V and J ends lost 4 bases and 11 bases respectively, with 23 bases between them. In germline, CDR1 is MGHRA, CDR2 YSYEKL. CDR3 size: 15 residues. The CDR3 region is CASSPGAGAISGYTF. The CDR3 DNA follows: TGCGCCAGCAGCCCCGGGGCAGGGGCGATCAGTGGGTACACCTTC.

This chain connects TRBV4-1 to TRBJ2-1, with 8 bases identical to TRBD2. This CDR3 contains 16 residues. The V gene's germline CDR1 is MGHRA and CDR2 YSYEKL. V gave up 4 bases and J gave up 4 bases; unmatched junction bases: 9. The CDR3 nucleotides are TGCGCCAGCAGCCGGGGATCTAGCGGGCTTTACAATGAGCAGTTCTTC. Its protein product is CASSRGSSGLYNEQFF.

The J gene is TRBJ2-2, the V gene TRBV19; possibly TRBD1 for D (6 bases). This CDR3 spans 15 amino acids. Germline lookup yields CDR1 LNHDA and CDR2 SQIVND (reference sequence). The ends were cut back, 5 bases at V and 5 bases at J, with 15 bases in the middle. CDR3 sequence (DNA): TGTGCCAGTAGTGGACAGAGGGCCCAAACCGGGGAGCTGTTTTTT. Its translation is CASSGQRAQTGELFF.

J is TRBJ2-7 and V is TRBV28, with a possible D match to TRBD1 (6 bases). Germline CDR1 is MDHEN and CDR2 is SYDVKM. CDR3 length: 14 amino acids. Trimming cost V 5 bases and J 10 bases, with 21 bases left between them. The CDR3: CASSPHSRTVNQYF. The CDR3 bases are TGTGCCAGCAGTCCCCATTCTAGGACAGTAAATCAGTACTTC.

The sample holds a few counts of this clonotype. The chain is built from TRBV6-2 or TRBV6-3 and TRBJ2-1; perhaps D is TRBD1 or TRBD2 (5 bases each). V gave up 6 bases and J gave up 5 bases, with 11 bases separating them. Looked up from germline, CDR1 is MNHEY and CDR2 is SVGEGT. The CDR3 covers 13 residues. CDR3 sequence: CASRRGSDNEQFF. The DNA for the CDR3 is TGTGCCAGCAGGAGGGGTTCAGACAATGAGCAGTTCTTC.

The chain recombines TRBV29-1 with TRBJ2-1; D may be TRBD2 (6 bases). This CDR3 has 12 amino acids. Germline values: CDR1 SQVTM, CDR2 ANQGSEA. The V end lost 6 bases, the J end lost 8 bases, and 14 bases lay between the germline ends. CDR3 sequence: CSVGTGVDEQFF. The DNA for the CDR3 is TGCAGCGTGGGCACGGGGGTGGATGAGCAGTTCTTC.

This clonotype showed up just a few times. The gene calls are TRBV20-1 and TRBJ2-7; D could derive from TRBD1 or TRBD2 (6 bases each). V was clipped by 2 bases and J by 4 bases, with 9 bases between them. Germline-derived CDR1 and CDR2 are DFQATT and SNEGSKA (reference sequence). This CDR3 region has 12 residues. CDR3 sequence reads: CSARTGRYEQYF. Written as DNA, the CDR3 is TGCAGTGCTAGAACAGGGAGGTACGAGCAGTACTTC.

This clonotype was seen a handful of times. V gene TRBV4-3 combines with J gene TRBJ2-7; the match to TRBD1 covers 9 bases. The germline CDR1 and CDR2 sequences are LGHNA and YSLEER. V lost 4 bases and J lost 4; bases outside the gene matches: 5. The CDR3 runs 14 residues. The CDR3 region has the DNA TGCGCCAGCAGCCTAACAGGGGGCGCATACGAGCAGTACTTC. This translates into CASSLTGGAYEQYF.